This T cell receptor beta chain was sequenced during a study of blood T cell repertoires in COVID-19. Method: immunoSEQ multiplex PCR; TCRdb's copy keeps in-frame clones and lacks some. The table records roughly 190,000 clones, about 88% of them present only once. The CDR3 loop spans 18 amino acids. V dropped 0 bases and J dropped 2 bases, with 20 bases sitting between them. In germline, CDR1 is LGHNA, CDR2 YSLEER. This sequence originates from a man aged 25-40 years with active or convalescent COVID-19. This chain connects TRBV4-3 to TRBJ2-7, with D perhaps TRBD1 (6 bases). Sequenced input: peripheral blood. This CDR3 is CASSQDLSQLWTAYEQYF. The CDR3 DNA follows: TGCGCCAGCAGCCAAGACCTCTCGCAACTATGGACAGCCTACGAGCAGTACTTC.